This TCR beta chain was recovered during a study of blood T cells in healthy people across ages. A few counts support this clonotype. A much larger clonotype is one base distant, so this may be a read error. A J-beta primer mix and a sample-barcoded 5' primer were used in a second PCR of roughly 6 to 11 cycles. In TCRdb, the 5' RACE reads were re-called with MiXCR into one record per CDR3 protein. The data show about 620,000 distinct CDR3 sequences, over 40% seen once. Germline V gene lookup returns CDR1 MNHNY and CDR2 SVGAGI (reference sequence). The length of the CDR3 is 14 residues. The source material was blood. The clonotype originates from a woman aged 80 or over in good health. The genes are TRBV6-6 and TRBJ2-1; 8 bases agree with TRBD2. The J call may be faulty, since TRBJ2-7 better matches the DNA end. Here the CDR3 DNA reads TGTGCCAGTTCAAGCGGGGGCACCTACAATGAGCAGTACTTC. It encodes CASSSGGTYNEQYF.